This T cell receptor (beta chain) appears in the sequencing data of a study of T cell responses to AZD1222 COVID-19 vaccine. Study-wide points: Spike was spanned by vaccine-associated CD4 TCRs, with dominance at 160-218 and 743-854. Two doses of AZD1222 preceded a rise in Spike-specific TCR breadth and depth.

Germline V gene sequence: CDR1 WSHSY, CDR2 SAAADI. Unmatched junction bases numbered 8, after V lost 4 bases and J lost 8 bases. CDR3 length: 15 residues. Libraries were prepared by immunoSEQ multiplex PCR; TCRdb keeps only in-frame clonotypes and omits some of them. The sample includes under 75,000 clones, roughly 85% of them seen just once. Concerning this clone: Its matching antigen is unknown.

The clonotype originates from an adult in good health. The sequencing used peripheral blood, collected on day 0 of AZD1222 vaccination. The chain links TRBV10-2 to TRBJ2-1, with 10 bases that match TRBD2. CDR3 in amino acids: CASSGSGRWIDEQFF. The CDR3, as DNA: TGCGCCAGCAGTGGTAGCGGGAGGTGGATAGATGAGCAGTTCTTC.